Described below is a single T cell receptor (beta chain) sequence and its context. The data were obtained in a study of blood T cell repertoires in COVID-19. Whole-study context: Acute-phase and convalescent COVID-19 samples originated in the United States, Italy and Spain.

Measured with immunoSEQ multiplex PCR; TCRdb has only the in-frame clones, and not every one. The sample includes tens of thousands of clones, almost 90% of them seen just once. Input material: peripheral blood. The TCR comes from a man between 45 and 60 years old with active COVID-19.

The CDR3 protein is CASRPDRGGSQPQHF. Written as DNA, the CDR3 is TGTGCCAGCAGACCGGACAGGGGCGGAAGTCAGCCCCAGCATTTT. The chain employs TRBV6-6 and TRBJ1-5, with TRBD1 matching 9 bases. The CDR3 is 15 residues long. The junction had 9 bases not matched to a gene; V was cut back by 6 bases and J by 6 bases. Germline-derived CDR1 and CDR2 are MNHNY and SVGAGI (reference sequence).